The source of this T cell receptor (beta chain) is a study of molecular identifiers for immune sequencing clone quantification. This clonotype was counted only a few times. TCRdb ran MiXCR on the PCR reads and lists one entry per CDR3 protein. The data contain about 510,000 distinct CDR3 sequences, 25% of them singletons. This receptor was taken from a human donor in good health. Some libraries in this study had Jurkat cell RNA spiked in. The sequencing input was naive CD8+ T cells from blood, with Jurkat cell RNA spiked in. Subset defined: FACS-sorted CD8+CD4-CCR7+CD45RA+ naive T cells.

DNA for the CDR3: TGTGCCAGCAGTCCAGGACAGTACACCGGGGAGCTGTTTTTT. This sequence encodes CASSPGQYTGELFF. The V and J genes are TRBV6-5 and TRBJ2-2, with a tentative D call TRBD1 (6 bases). CDR3 length: 14 residues. CDR1 is MNHEY, CDR2 SVGAGI, per germline. The V end was cut by 5 bases, the J end by 3 bases, with 10 bases between.